This T cell receptor beta chain was observed in a study of T cells in Graves' hyperthyroidism and ophthalmopathy (dated by TCRdb to about 2019). About the study as a whole: Peripheral blood samples were taken at initial diagnosis, before any treatment was given. According to the paper, TCR Vbeta CDR3 sequencing was carried out on roughly 130 peripheral blood samples, which came from fewer than 50 ophthalmopathy, approximately 72 hyperthyroidism and roughly 17 progressor patients. The 100 or so discovery patients were randomly split 7:3 into training and test sets. To identify distinguishing TCR V-J signatures, a discovery cohort of around 100 patients was used, comprising 43 with Graves' ophthalmopathy and 57 with stable Graves' hyperthyroidism. Prospective prediction of ophthalmopathy was tested in an independent validation cohort of approximately 19 hyperthyroidism patients and 15 to 17 patients who later progressed to ophthalmopathy. Following sampling, methimazole starting at 30 mg daily was given to hyperthyroidism patients, and high-dose intravenous methylprednisolone was given to ophthalmopathy patients. The study also compared thyroid tissue and blood T-cell repertoires from a handful of Graves' hyperthyroidism patients.

The TCR beta CDR3 regions were amplified from the RNA transcripts. A first-round RT-PCR of the TCR CDR3 used the HTBI primer set with the Qiagen OneStep RT-PCR kit. Libraries were constructed in a second round of multiplex PCR, after which size selection and purification were performed. Libraries were sequenced paired-end with 100 bp reads on an Illumina HiSeq2000. From the authors' description of their analysis: SOAPnuke was used to process the raw data, with reads discarded if the reads contained adapters or uncalled bases, had a mean Phred below 15, or lacked an exact constant-primer or identifier match. High-quality paired reads were merged with COPE v1.2.5, and unique nucleotide sequences were defined as clonotypes. MiTCR v1.1 was used to align clonotypes to the IMGT TRBV, TRBD and TRBJ reference segments. Only V-J combinations with frequency above 0.0001, covering about 99% of repertoires, were analysed. A TCS score was defined as the ratio between F50 (clonal expansion) and ExV (chaos), using BLOSUM62-based TCRdist between CDR3 peptides within each V-J. Welch's t-statistics and random forest reduced around 520 V-J features to 10 to 15, which were used in a naive Bayes classifier (R e1071). TCRdb itself trimmed the public reads at Q25 with fastp, ran MiXCR and retained productive beta chains. Identical CDR3 proteins give one entry, which carries the most common genes and DNA. None of the V and J calls come from the authors' own analysis; TCRdb made them. For this sample the table gives about 600,000 distinct CDR3 sequences, of which about 15% were detected only once. The top ten constitute about an eighth of the sample.

CDR1 SQVTM and CDR2 ANQGSEA were looked up in the germline V gene. The junction shows trimming of 4 bases on V and 5 bases on J, plus 13 bases between the germline ends. CDR3 length: 13 amino acids, cysteine to phenylalanine. The CDR3 DNA has 39 bases and is translated from base 1. Ophthalmopathy patients had moderately to severely active disease, Clinical Activity Score of at least 3, NOSPECS grade of at least 4, and duration under 3 months. Patients with uncontrolled infections, other autoimmune diseases, pregnancy or lactation were excluded. Clinical symptoms, serum thyroxine and TRAb, thyroid ultrasound, and orbital computed tomography formed the basis for the diagnoses. PBMCs were separated from approximately 9.9 ml of fresh peripheral blood using Ficoll-Paque density gradient centrifugation. Trizol reagent was used to extract total RNA, and RNA quality was then checked on an Agilent 2100 Bioanalyzer.

In its sample, this clonotype was seen many times. This clone's antigen is unknown. Base qualities were left out, and no much larger clone turns up one base away. General study outcomes and caveats: No statistical method was used to set the sample size in advance, and investigators knew the group allocation. Most expanded thyroid clonotypes (frequency above 0.001) were also found in blood, which suggests that blood repertoires may mirror thyroid immune responses. In validation, the model predicted progression to ophthalmopathy with just under 71% sensitivity and 72% to 75% specificity, a median of approximately 6.7 months before onset. Ophthalmopathy was separated from stable hyperthyroidism by a 13 V-J signature model, with roughly 88% sensitivity and 81% to 82% specificity obtained in cross-validation and 80%/75% obtained in testing.

What was sequenced was blood. The sequence is built from TRBV29-1 and TRBJ2-3, with a tentative D gene TRBD2 over 7 matching bases. The sequence derives from a woman between 50 and 59 years old with Graves' ophthalmopathy. The CDR3 protein is CSVAGGQGDTQYF. The DNA reads as follows: TGCAGCGTTGCGGGGGGCCAGGGAGATACGCAGTATTTT.